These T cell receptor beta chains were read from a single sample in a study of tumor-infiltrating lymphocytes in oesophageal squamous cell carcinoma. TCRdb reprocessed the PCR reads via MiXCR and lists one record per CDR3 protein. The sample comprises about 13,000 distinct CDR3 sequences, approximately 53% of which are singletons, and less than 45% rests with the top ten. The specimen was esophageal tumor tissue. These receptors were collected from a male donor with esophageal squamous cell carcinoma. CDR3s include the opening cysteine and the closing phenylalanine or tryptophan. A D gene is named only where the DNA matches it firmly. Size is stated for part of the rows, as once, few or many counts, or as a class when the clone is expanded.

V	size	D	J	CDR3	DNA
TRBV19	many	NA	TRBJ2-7	CASTTRRGGSYEQYF	TGTGCCAGTACCACACGTAGGGGGGGCTCCTACGAGCAGTACTTC
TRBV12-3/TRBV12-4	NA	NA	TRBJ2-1	CASSSWAGEQFF	TGTGCCAGCAGTAGCTGGGCAGGTGAGCAGTTCTTC
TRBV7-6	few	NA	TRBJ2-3	CASSLIFWDTQYF	TGTGCCAGCAGCTTAATCTTCTGGGATACGCAGTATTTT
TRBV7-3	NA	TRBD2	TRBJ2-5	CASSVAGSYQETQYF	TGTGCCAGCAGCGTAGCGGGATCGTACCAAGAGACCCAGTACTTC
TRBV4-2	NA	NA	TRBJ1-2	CASSQGGDPNYGYTF	TGTGCCAGCAGCCAAGGGGGAGATCCTAACTATGGCTACACCTTC
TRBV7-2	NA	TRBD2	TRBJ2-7	CASSDPTSGGLTIYEQYF	TGTGCCAGCTCAGACCCGACTAGCGGGGGTCTCACGATTTACGAGCAGTACTTC
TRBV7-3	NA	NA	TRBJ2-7	CASSLGISAAWEQYF	TGTGCCAGCAGCCTTGGAATTAGCGCCGCCTGGGAGCAGTACTTC
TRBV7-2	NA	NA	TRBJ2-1	CASSPALAGEQFF	TGTGCCAGCAGCCCAGCCTTGGCAGGAGAGCAGTTCTTC
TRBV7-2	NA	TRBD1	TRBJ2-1	CASSLGGTGGNEQFF	TGTGCCAGCAGCTTAGGGGGGACAGGGGGCAATGAGCAGTTCTTC
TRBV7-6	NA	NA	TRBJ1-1	CASSRDSNTEAFF	TGTGCCAGCAGCCGGGACTCGAACACTGAAGCTTTCTTT
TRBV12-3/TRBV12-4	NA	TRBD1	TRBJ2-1	CASSTQPPRTGGAF	TGTGCCAGCAGTACCCAACCACCTAGGACAGGGGGTGCCTTC
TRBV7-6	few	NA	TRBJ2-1	CASSLVQGTPYNEQFF	TGTGCCAGCAGCTTAGTCCAAGGGACTCCCTACAATGAGCAGTTCTTC
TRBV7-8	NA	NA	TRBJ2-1	CANSYVSNEQFF	TGTGCCAACAGTTACGTCTCCAATGAGCAGTTCTTC
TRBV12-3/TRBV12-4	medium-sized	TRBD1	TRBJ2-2	CASSYRTGDDTGELFF	TGTGCCAGCAGTTACCGGACAGGGGATGACACCGGGGAGCTGTTTTTT
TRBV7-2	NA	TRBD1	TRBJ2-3	CASSPNRGADTQYF	TGTGCCAGCAGCCCTAACAGGGGTGCAGATACGCAGTATTTT
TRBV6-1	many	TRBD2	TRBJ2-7	CASSERLAGAQYF	TGTGCCAGCAGTGAGAGACTAGCGGGAGCGCAGTACTTC
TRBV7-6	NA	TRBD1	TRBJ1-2	CASDSTGGAGGYTF	TGTGCCAGCGATTCCACAGGGGGGGCGGGTGGCTACACCTTC
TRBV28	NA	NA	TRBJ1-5	CASSSRSNQPQHF	TGTGCCAGCAGCTCGCGGAGCAATCAGCCCCAGCATTTT
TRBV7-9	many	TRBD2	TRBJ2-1	CASSPRTSGRNVEQFF	TGTGCCAGCAGCCCGCGGACTAGCGGGAGGAATGTTGAGCAGTTCTTC
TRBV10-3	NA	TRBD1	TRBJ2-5	CAIGDRGRETQYF	TGTGCCATCGGTGACAGGGGGCGCGAGACCCAGTACTTC
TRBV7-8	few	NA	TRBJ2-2	CASSFTGSGELFF	TGTGCCAGCAGCTTCACAGGCTCCGGGGAGCTGTTTTTT
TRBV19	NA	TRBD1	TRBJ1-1	CAASTGATEAFF	TGTGCCGCCTCGACAGGGGCCACTGAAGCTTTCTTT
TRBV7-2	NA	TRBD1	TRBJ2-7	CASSPWDSDSYEQYF	TGTGCCAGCAGCCCCTGGGACAGCGACTCCTACGAGCAGTACTTC
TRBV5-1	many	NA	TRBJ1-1	CASSSTGNTEAFF	TGCGCCAGCAGTTCGACAGGGAACACTGAAGCTTTCTTT
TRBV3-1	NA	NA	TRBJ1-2	CASSHGGTMYGYTF	TGTGCCAGCAGCCACGGGGGAACGATGTATGGCTACACCTTC
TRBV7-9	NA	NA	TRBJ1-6	CASTSGLYTYEQYF	TGTGCCAGCACATCGGGACTTTACACCTACGAGCAGTACTTT
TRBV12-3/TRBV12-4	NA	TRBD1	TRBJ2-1	CASSRQGAPNEQFF	TGTGCCAGCAGTAGACAGGGGGCGCCGAATGAGCAGTTCTTC
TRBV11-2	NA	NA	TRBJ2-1	CASSLEFGSGAGVRNEQFF	TGTGCCAGCAGCTTAGAATTCGGGTCCGGGGCAGGGGTTCGCAATGAGCAGTTCTTC
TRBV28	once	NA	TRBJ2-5	CASSSGTFKETQYF	TGTGCCAGCAGTTCCGGGACATTCAAAGAGACCCAGTACTTC
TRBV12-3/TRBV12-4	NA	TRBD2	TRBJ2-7	CASSLQGLADNEQYF	TGTGCCAGCAGTTTACAAGGACTAGCCGACAATGAGCAGTACTTC
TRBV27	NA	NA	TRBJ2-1	CASVSYNEQFF	TGTGCCAGCGTTTCCTACAATGAGCAGTTCTTC
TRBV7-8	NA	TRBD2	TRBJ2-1	CASSHGTSGDNEQFF	TGTGCCAGCAGCCATGGGACTAGCGGGGACAATGAGCAGTTCTTC
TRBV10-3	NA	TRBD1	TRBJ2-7	CAISQGAGEQYF	TGTGCCATCAGTCAGGGGGCTGGAGAGCAGTACTTC
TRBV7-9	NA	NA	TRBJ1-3	CASSLGSHASGNTIYF	TGTGCCAGCAGCTTAGGGAGTCACGCCAGCGGAAACACCATATATTTT
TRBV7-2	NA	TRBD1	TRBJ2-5	CASSLRQGPSETQYF	TGTGCCAGCAGCTTGCGACAGGGACCCTCCGAGACCCAGTACTTC
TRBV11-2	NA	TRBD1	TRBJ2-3	CASSRFGTGLLKSTDTQYF	TGTGCCAGCAGCCGGTTCGGGACAGGGCTTCTAAAAAGCACAGATACGCAGTATTTT
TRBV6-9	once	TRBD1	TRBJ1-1	CASRWDRFIAEAFF	TGTGCCAGCAGATGGGACAGATTTATCGCTGAAGCTTTCTTT
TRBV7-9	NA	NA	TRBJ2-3	CASSDQAGDTQYF	TGTGCCAGCAGCGACCAGGCGGGGGATACGCAGTATTTT
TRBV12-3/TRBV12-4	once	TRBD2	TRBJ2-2	CASSPRLLAGATGELFF	TGTGCCAGCAGCCCAAGATTACTAGCGGGAGCGACCGGGGAGCTGTTTTTT
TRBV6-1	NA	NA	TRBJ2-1	CASSEAGIGLSSYNEQFF	TGTGCCAGCAGTGAAGCAGGTATAGGGCTAAGCTCCTACAATGAGCAGTTCTTC
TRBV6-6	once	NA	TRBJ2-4	CASSYLERVTDTQYF	TGTGCCAGCAGTTACCTGGAAAGGGTCACAGATACGCAGTACTTC
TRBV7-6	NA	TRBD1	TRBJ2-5	CASSLFQGAGETQYF	TGTGCTAGCAGCTTATTCCAGGGGGCCGGAGAGACCCAGTACTTC
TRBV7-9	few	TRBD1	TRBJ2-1	CASSSRDRGDYNEQFF	TGTGCCAGCAGCTCCCGGGACAGGGGGGACTACAATGAGCAGTTCTTC
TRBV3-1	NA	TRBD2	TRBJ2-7	CASSQEWAGGEQYF	TGTGCCAGCAGCCAAGAATGGGCGGGAGGCGAGCAGTACTTC
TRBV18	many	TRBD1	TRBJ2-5	CASSPPGQGWTQYF	TGTGCCAGCTCACCACCGGGACAGGGGTGGACCCAGTACTTC
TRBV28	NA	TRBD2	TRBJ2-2	CASSLVRTSGRTGELFF	TGTGCCAGCAGTTTAGTCCGGACTAGCGGGAGAACCGGGGAGCTGTTTTTT
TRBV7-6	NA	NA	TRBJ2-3	CASSLGWAEADTQYF	TGTGCCAGCAGCTTAGGGTGGGCGGAAGCAGATACGCAGTATTTT
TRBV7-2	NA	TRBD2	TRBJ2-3	CASSVGSLAGGITDTQYF	TGTGCCAGCAGCGTAGGTAGCCTAGCGGGGGGGATAACAGATACGCAGTATTTT